This T cell receptor beta chain was retrieved from a study of cytomegalovirus exposure and HLA in healthy donors. General study results and limits: The study flagged some 170 TCR beta chains as cytomegalovirus-associated. Diagnosis of cytomegalovirus status made by the classifier reportedly showed high specificity and sensitivity. CMV antigen specificity of three CMV-associated chains was confirmed in vitro.

Germline V CDR1 and CDR2: SGHRS, YFSETQ. V lost 4 bases, J lost 2 bases, and 4 bases stayed unmatched. CDR3 size: 15 residues. Profiling relied on immunoSEQ multiplex PCR, and the TCRdb table lists in-frame clones only, not all of them. The data contain some 69,000 clones, around 97% of them singletons. For this clone: What it recognizes is unknown.

This sequence originates from a young man in good health and CMV-seronegative. The sequenced sample consisted of PBMCs. The J gene is TRBJ2-2, the V gene TRBV5-1, with TRBD2 matching 8 bases. The CDR3, as DNA: TGCGCCAGCAGCATTAGCGGGACTAACACCGGGGAGCTGTTTTTT. Its translation: CASSISGTNTGELFF.